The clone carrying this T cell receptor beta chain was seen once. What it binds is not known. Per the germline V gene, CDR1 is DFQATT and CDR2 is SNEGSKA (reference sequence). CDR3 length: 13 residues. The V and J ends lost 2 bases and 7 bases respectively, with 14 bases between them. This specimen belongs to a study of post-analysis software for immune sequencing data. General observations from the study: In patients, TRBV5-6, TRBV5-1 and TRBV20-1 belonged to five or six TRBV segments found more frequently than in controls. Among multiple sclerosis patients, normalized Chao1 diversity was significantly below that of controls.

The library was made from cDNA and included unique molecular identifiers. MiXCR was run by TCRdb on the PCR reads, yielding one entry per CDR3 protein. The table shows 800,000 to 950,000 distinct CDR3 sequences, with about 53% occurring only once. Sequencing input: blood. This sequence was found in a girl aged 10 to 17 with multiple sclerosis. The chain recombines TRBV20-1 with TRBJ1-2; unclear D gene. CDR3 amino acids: CSARNPGGGGYTF. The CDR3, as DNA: TGCAGTGCTAGAAACCCCGGAGGTGGTGGCTACACCTTC.